The TCR beta chain under discussion was sequenced for a study of early T cells in non-severe SARS-CoV-2 infection. Study results and caveats: VDJdb-based annotation leaned toward anti-spike CD8 responses and missed private and CD4 specificities.

Germline CDR1 reads SGHVS; CDR2 reads FNYEAQ. This CDR3 region has 12 residues. Molecules of cDNA were individually given unique molecular identifiers that were attached to them. MiXCR, applied by TCRdb to the 5' RACE reads, yields one record per CDR3 protein. The sample consists of tens of thousands of distinct CDR3 sequences, about 5% of them appearing once. This clonotype was recorded a few times. The target antigen is unknown. One end of the junction fails to match germline, which may point to a read error. The chain couples TRBV7-6 to TRBJ1-1; D gene ambiguous. The sequenced sample consisted of whole blood. This TCR was recovered from an adult who was a healthcare worker with PCR-confirmed SARS-CoV-2 infection or an uninfected control (not recorded which). The chain's CDR3 is CASSNAETEVFF. CDR3 nucleotides: TGTGCCAGCAGTAATGCGGAAACTGAAGTTTTCTTT. The full variable domain, in which reference TRBV7-6 and TRBJ1-1 provide the parts outside the CDR3, is GAGVSQSPRYKVTKRGQDVALRCDPISGHVSLYWYRQALGQGPEFLTYFNYEAQQDKSGLPNDRFSAERPEGSISTLTIQRTEQRDSAMYRCASSNAETEVFFGQGTRLTVV.